The 5 T cell receptor beta chains presented below share a single source sample, sequenced in a study of T cells after yellow fever vaccination. Each CDR3 protein is one row after TCRdb ran MiXCR on the 5' RACE reads. The profile shows over 200,000 distinct CDR3 sequences, roughly 6.3% of them singletons. Sequences were derived from CD4+ T cells sorted from PBMCs, sampled on the day of the yellow fever booster vaccination. The source of these receptors is a man aged 25 to 40 who received the YFV17D yellow fever vaccine.

This clonotype was counted ten times or more. V gene TRBV20-1 combines with J gene TRBJ2-7; the match to TRBD2 covers 7 bases. CDR1 is DFQATT and CDR2 is SNEGSKA in the germline V gene (reference sequence). V lost 0 bases and J lost 0; bases outside the gene matches: 2. The CDR3 is made up of 14 amino acids. The CDR3 bases are TGCAGTGCTAGAGACTTAGCGGGCTCCTACGAGCAGTACTTC. This sequence encodes CSARDLAGSYEQYF.

The CDR3 protein is CASSPWKLETPRNTEAFF. The CDR3 DNA sequence: TGTGCCAGCAGCCCTTGGAAGTTAGAGACACCCAGGAACACTGAAGCTTTCTTT. This chain joins TRBV4-2 and TRBJ1-1; D remains unclear. V dropped 4 bases and J dropped 1 base, with 22 bases sitting between them. CDR1 and CDR2 (germline): LGHNA, YNFKEQ. This CDR3 spans 18 amino acids.

The J gene is TRBJ1-1, the V gene TRBV7-2, with TRBD1 matching over 9 bases. With V trimmed by 6 bases and J by 4 bases, 6 bases remained unmatched. CDR1 is SGHTA and CDR2 is FQGNSA in the germline V gene. The CDR3 consists of 14 residues. In nucleotides, the CDR3 is TGTGCCAGCAGACCACAGGGGGCAAGCACTGAAGCTTTCTTT. Amino acid sequence: CASRPQGASTEAFF.

This clonotype turned up a few times. The rearrangement joins TRBV20-1 to TRBJ2-3, with a tentative D call TRBD2 (6 bases). This CDR3 contains 12 residues. Germline CDR1 DFQATT, CDR2 SNEGSKA (reference sequence). Trimming took off 8 bases at V and 9 bases at J, with 18 bases between the two ends. CDR3 amino acids: CSSGTSVETQYF. The DNA of the CDR3 is TGCAGTTCCGGGACTTCAGTCGAGACGCAGTATTTT.

The CDR3: CSARSPPGFAHEQYF. The CDR3 coding sequence is TGCAGTGCTAGATCCCCTCCCGGTTTCGCCCACGAGCAGTACTTC. The chain joins TRBV20-1 to TRBJ2-7; no firm D call. Germline V gene data show CDR1 as DFQATT and CDR2 as SNEGSKA (reference sequence). The CDR3 has 15 amino acids. Trimming stripped 2 bases from V and 5 bases from J, with 19 bases between.